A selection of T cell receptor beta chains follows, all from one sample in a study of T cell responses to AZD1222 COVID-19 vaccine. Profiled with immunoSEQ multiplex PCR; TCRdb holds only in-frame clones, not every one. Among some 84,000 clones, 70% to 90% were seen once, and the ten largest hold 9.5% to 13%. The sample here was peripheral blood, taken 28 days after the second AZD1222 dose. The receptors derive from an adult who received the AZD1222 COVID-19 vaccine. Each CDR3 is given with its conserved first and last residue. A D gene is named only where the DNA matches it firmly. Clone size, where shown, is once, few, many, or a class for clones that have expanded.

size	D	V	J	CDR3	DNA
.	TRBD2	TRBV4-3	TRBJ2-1	CASSQEPVVAGTYNEQFF	TGCGCCAGCAGCCAAGAACCGGTAGTAGCGGGAACCTACAATGAGCAGTTCTTC
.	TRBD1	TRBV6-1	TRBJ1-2	CASSDRGQEDYGYTF	TGTGCCAGTAGTGACAGGGGGCAGGAGGACTATGGCTACACCTTC
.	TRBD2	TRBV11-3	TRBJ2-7	CASSYPPTSGSYEQYF	TGTGCCAGCAGCTACCCCCCGACTAGCGGGAGCTACGAGCAGTACTTC
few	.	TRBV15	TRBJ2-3	CATSRGSDTDTQYF	TGTGCCACCAGCAGAGGCTCAGACACAGATACGCAGTATTTT
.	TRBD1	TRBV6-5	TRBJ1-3	CASSRDSSSGNTIYF	TGTGCCAGCAGTCGGGACAGCAGCTCTGGAAACACCATATATTTT
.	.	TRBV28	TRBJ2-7	CASKGSGVGAYEQYF	TGTGCCAGCAAGGGTTCGGGAGTGGGGGCCTACGAGCAGTACTTC
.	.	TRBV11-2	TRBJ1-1	CASSLIGNTEAFF	TGTGCCAGCAGCTTAATCGGGAACACTGAAGCTTTCTTT
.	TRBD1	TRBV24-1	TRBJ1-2	CATSSRQGTYGYTF	TGTGCCACCAGTAGCAGACAGGGGACTTATGGCTACACCTTC
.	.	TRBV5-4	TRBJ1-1	CASSLDYSPKNTEAFF	TGTGCCAGCAGCTTGGATTACAGCCCAAAAAACACTGAAGCTTTCTTT
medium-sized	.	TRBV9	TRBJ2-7	CASSTHGWSTYEQYF	TGTGCCAGCAGCACCCACGGGTGGTCAACCTACGAGCAGTACTTC
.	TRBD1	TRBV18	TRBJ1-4	CASSQDRGREKLFF	TGTGCCAGCTCACAGGACAGGGGACGTGAAAAACTGTTTTTT
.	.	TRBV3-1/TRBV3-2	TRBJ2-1	CASSLRGQFGAYNEQFF	TGTGCCAGCAGCCTTCGAGGTCAATTCGGAGCCTACAATGAGCAGTTCTTC
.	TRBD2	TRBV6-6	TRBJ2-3	CASSQLAANTDTQYF	TGTGCCAGCAGTCAACTAGCGGCTAACACAGATACGCAGTATTTT
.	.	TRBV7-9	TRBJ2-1	CASSFRGPNNEQFF	TGTGCCAGCAGTTTCCGGGGCCCCAACAATGAGCAGTTCTTC
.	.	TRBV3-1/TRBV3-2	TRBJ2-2	CASSGTGELFF	TGTGCCAGCAGCGGAACCGGGGAGCTGTTTTTT
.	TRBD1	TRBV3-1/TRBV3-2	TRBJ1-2	CASSHRGQNYGYTF	TGTGCCAGCAGCCACAGGGGGCAAAACTATGGCTACACCTTC
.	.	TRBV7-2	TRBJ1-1	CASTFTPSGPSEAFF	TGTGCCAGCACCTTTACCCCTTCAGGACCCTCGGAAGCTTTCTTT
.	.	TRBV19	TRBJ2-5	CATNPSQGLLSETQYF	TGTGCCACTAATCCCTCACAGGGCCTTTTGTCAGAGACCCAGTACTTC
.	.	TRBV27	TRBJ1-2	CASSPTLARRNYGYTF	TGTGCCAGCAGTCCGACTCTAGCTAGACGGAACTATGGCTACACCTTC
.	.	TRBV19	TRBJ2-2	CASVLLTPNTGELFF	TGTGCCAGTGTACTCCTAACCCCGAACACCGGGGAGCTGTTTTTT
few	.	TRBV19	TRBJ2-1	CASRGRGQVNEQFF	TGTGCCAGTAGGGGGAGGGGACAGGTCAATGAGCAGTTCTTC
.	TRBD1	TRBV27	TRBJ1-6	CASRARGDRGNNSPLHF	TGTGCCAGCAGGGCTCGGGGAGACAGGGGTAATAATTCACCCCTCCACTTT
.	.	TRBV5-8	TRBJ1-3	CASSFGNTIYF	TGTGCCAGCAGCTTTGGAAACACCATATATTTT
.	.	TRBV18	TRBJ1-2	CASSPPERASHYTF	TGTGCCAGCTCACCACCGGAAAGGGCGTCCCACTACACCTTC
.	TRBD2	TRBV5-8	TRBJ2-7	CASSLLTSGRYEQYF	TGTGCCAGCAGCTTGTTAACTAGCGGGCGGTACGAGCAGTACTTC
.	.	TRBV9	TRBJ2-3	CASSVGGTGYGAGGPDTQYF	TGTGCCAGCAGCGTAGGCGGGACAGGGTACGGAGCGGGAGGGCCGGATACGCAGTATTTT
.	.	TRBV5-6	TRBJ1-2	CASSLGQLPNYGYTF	TGTGCCAGCAGCTTGGGCCAGCTTCCTAACTATGGCTACACCTTC
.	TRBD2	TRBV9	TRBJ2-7	CASSGRAGGVSYEQYF	TGTGCCAGCAGCGGCCGCGCGGGAGGGGTCTCCTACGAGCAGTACTTC
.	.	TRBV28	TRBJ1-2	CASSPPDSQGYTF	TGTGCCAGCAGCCCACCGGACAGTCAAGGCTACACCTTC
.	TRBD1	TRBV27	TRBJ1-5	CASGRQGEFQPQHF	TGTGCCAGCGGCCGACAGGGGGAGTTCCAGCCCCAGCATTTT
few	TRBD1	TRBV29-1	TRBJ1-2	CSVEARDRVPNYTF	TGCAGCGTTGAAGCTAGGGACAGGGTCCCGAACTACACCTTC
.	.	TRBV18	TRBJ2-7	CASSTTTQDSYEQYF	TGTGCCAGCTCAACCACAACTCAGGATTCCTACGAGCAGTACTTC
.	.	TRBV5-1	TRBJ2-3	CASSLGHSSSTDTQYF	TGCGCCAGCAGCTTGGGACATTCGTCTAGCACAGATACGCAGTATTTT
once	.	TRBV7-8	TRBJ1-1	CASSYSSPTEAFF	TGTGCCAGCAGCTACAGTTCTCCGACTGAAGCTTTCTTT
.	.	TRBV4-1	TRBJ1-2	CASSQDPQGLRNGYTF	TGCGCCAGCAGCCAAGATCCCCAGGGTTTGAGAAATGGCTACACCTTC
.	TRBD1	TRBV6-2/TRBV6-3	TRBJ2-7	CASSDRTGPPEQYF	TGTGCCAGCAGTGACAGGACAGGACCCCCCGAGCAGTACTTC
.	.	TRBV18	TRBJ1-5	CASSPFVANQPQHF	TGTGCCAGCTCACCATTTGTGGCCAATCAGCCCCAGCATTTT
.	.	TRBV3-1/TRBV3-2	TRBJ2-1	CASSFLNEQFF	TGTGCCAGCAGCTTCCTGAATGAGCAGTTCTTC
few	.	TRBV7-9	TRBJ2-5	CASSSEGETQYF	TGTGCCAGCAGCTCTGAGGGAGAGACCCAGTACTTC
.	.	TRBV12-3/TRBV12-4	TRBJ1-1	CASSLRLVEAFF	TGTGCCAGCAGTTTACGCCTTGTTGAAGCTTTCTTT
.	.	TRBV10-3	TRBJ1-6	CAISENLVRSSYNSPLHF	TGTGCCATCAGTGAGAATCTAGTCCGGAGCTCCTATAATTCACCCCTCCACTTT
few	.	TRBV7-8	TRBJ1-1	CASSLTSGDTEAFF	TGTGCCAGCAGCTTAACGTCAGGGGACACTGAAGCTTTCTTT
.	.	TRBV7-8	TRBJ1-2	CASSTLGPSNYGYTF	TGTGCCAGCAGCACCTTGGGCCCTTCGAACTATGGCTACACCTTC
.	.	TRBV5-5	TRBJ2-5	CASSLVALARQETQYF	TGTGCCAGCAGCTTGGTGGCGCTAGCGAGGCAAGAGACCCAGTACTTC
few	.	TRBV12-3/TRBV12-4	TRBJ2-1	CASSTGVPQFF	TGTGCCAGCAGTACCGGGGTCCCGCAGTTCTTC
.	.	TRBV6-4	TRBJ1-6	CASSLTGIGSSYNSPLHF	TGTGCCAGCAGTTTAACAGGGATAGGTTCGTCCTATAATTCACCCCTCCACTTT
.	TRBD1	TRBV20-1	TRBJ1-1	CSASSGGPEAFF	TGCAGTGCTAGTTCAGGGGGCCCTGAAGCTTTCTTT
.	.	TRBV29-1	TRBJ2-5	CSAERDRGETQYF	TGCAGCGCCGAAAGGGACCGGGGAGAGACCCAGTACTTC